These 25 T cell receptor beta chains were sequenced from one sample in a study of beta chain features in type 1 diabetes. Regarding the study as a whole: Type 1 diabetes patients had TCRB CDR3s that were shorter (moderately but significantly so) in all four CD4+ subsets.

Since all of the isolated RNA was reverse transcribed, expressed TCRB transcripts were what got sequenced. The protocol was immunoSEQ multiplex PCR, while the TCRdb copy is restricted to in-frame clones and leaves out a portion. The sample contains roughly 290,000 clones, about 15% of which appear only once. The antigens of these receptors remain unknown. The source material was naive CD4+ T cells from blood. The receptors come from a man between 18 and 29 years old with type 1 diabetes.

V and J are TRBV19 and TRBJ2-7; TRBD1 aligns across 8 bases. V lost 2 bases and J lost 3; bases outside the gene matches: 6. Germline CDR1 is LNHDA and CDR2 is SQIVND (reference sequence). CDR3 length: 15 residues. As DNA, the CDR3 is TGTGCCAGTAGTATAATCCGCGGACAGGGCTACGAGCAGTACTTC. Encoded protein: CASSIIRGQGYEQYF.

The chain links TRBV5-1 to TRBJ1-1, with 8 bases fitting TRBD1. V was clipped by 4 bases and J by 3 bases; unmatched bases: 8. CDR3 length: 15 amino acids. From germline, CDR1 is SGHRS and CDR2 YFSETQ. CDR3 DNA: TGCGCCAGCAGCATACGGACAGGGAGGGACACTGAAGCTTTCTTT. Protein sequence: CASSIRTGRDTEAFF.

This clone was found a few times. This chain joins TRBV18 and TRBJ2-7, with a possible D match to TRBD1 (6 bases). V dropped 3 bases and J dropped 5 bases, with 14 bases sitting between them. The length of the CDR3 is 14 residues. CDR1 KGHSH and CDR2 LQKENI come from the germline V gene. The CDR3 sequence: CASSPRQALDEQYF. The CDR3 DNA reads as TGTGCCAGCTCACCGCGACAGGCCCTGGACGAGCAGTACTTC.

This clone appeared a few times. J is TRBJ2-5 and V is TRBV27; D gene ambiguous. Germline CDR1 and CDR2: MNHEY and SMNVEV (reference sequence). The CDR3 length is 14 residues. V lost 3 bases and J lost 2, with 10 bases in between. CDR3 in amino acids: CASSLWLGQETQYF. As DNA, the CDR3 is TGTGCCAGCAGTTTGTGGCTCGGGCAAGAGACCCAGTACTTC.

In this sample, this clone turned up a few times. V is TRBV6-1 and J is TRBJ1-2; 11 bases align to TRBD1. This CDR3 spans 21 amino acids. Unmatched junction bases numbered 21, after V lost 2 bases and J lost 4 bases. Germline V gene data show CDR1 as MNHNS and CDR2 as SASEGT. The CDR3 sequence is CASSEPLPRTGGRGTLYGYTF. CDR3 DNA sequence: TGTGCCAGCAGTGAACCTCTTCCCCGGACAGGGGGCAGAGGGACCCTCTATGGCTACACCTTC.

The CDR3 spells CASAGGVYFEQFF. The CDR3 DNA is TGCGCCAGCGCTGGGGGGGTTTACTTTGAGCAGTTCTTC. This sequence joins TRBV10-2 and TRBJ2-1; 7 bases line up with TRBD2. CDR3 length equals 13 residues. Germline lookup yields CDR1 WSHSY and CDR2 SAAADI. The V and J ends lost 8 bases and 9 bases, in that order; junction bases with no gene match: 10.

This clone was seen a handful of times. The J gene is TRBJ2-3, the V gene TRBV9; 10 nucleotides line up with TRBD2. V shed 3 bases, J shed 2 bases, and the junction held 6 bases outside the gene matches. Germline CDR1 reads SGDLS; CDR2 reads YYNGEE. The CDR3 has 16 residues. The CDR3 here is CASSAGLAGVTDTQYF. DNA for the CDR3: TGTGCCAGCAGCGCCGGTCTAGCGGGGGTCACAGATACGCAGTATTTT.

This clone was recorded a few times. This chain joins TRBV6-6 and TRBJ1-1; D unresolved. This CDR3 region has 13 residues. V lost 0 bases to trimming and J lost 8 bases, with 10 bases between them. Germline-derived CDR1 and CDR2 are MNHNY and SVGAGI (reference sequence). This chain's CDR3 is CASSYSMGTEAFF. The DNA for the CDR3 is TGTGCCAGCAGTTACTCGATGGGCACAGAAGCTTTCTTT.

This clone was found a few times. This sequence joins TRBV5-4 and TRBJ1-2, with D unresolved. V gave up 4 bases and J gave up 7 bases, with 20 bases separating them. CDR3 length equals 15 residues. The germline CDR1 and CDR2 sequences are SGHNT and YYREEE (reference sequence). This chain's CDR3 is CASSREAVATAGYTF. In DNA, the CDR3 is TGTGCCAGCAGCCGGGAGGCAGTCGCTACGGCTGGCTACACCTTC.

The sample holds a few counts of this clone. J is TRBJ1-2 and V is TRBV7-9; no reliable D call. The CDR3 is 11 residues long. Trimming stripped 9 bases from V and 4 bases from J, with 9 bases between. Germline assignment: CDR1 SEHNR and CDR2 FQNEAQ (reference sequence). The CDR3 loop reads CARRGGYGYTF. CDR3 coding DNA: TGTGCCAGGCGGGGTGGCTATGGCTACACCTTC.

This clone came up a few times. V and J are TRBV14 and TRBJ2-7; 9 nucleotides match TRBD1. Germline CDR1 and CDR2: SGHDN and FVKESK. J lost 1 base, V lost 4 bases, and 5 bases had no gene match. The CDR3 has 15 amino acids. The DNA for the CDR3 is TGTGCCAGCAGCCCTCCTGGGACAGGGTCCTACGAGCAGTACTTC. The encoded protein is CASSPPGTGSYEQYF.

This clone was recorded a few times. The genes are TRBV5-1 and TRBJ2-4, with 9 bases aligning to TRBD1. With 2 bases clipped from V and 12 bases from J, the junction kept 9 bases outside the gene matches. The CDR3 has 14 residues. Germline V lookup: CDR1 SGHRS, CDR2 YFSETQ. For the CDR3, the DNA is TGCGCCAGCAGCTTAGGGACAGGGAGGTCAGCTCAGTACTTC. It specifies CASSLGTGRSAQYF.

In this sample, this clone turned up a few times. The rearrangement links TRBV14 to TRBJ1-1; D is perhaps TRBD1 (5 bases). Trimming pared 5 bases from V and 4 bases from J, leaving 17 bases between. The CDR3 contains 15 residues. CDR1 and CDR2 from the germline V gene are SGHDN and FVKESK. The CDR3 protein is CASSLRGLRTTEAFF. For the CDR3, the DNA is TGTGCCAGCAGCTTACGGGGACTTCGGACCACTGAAGCTTTCTTT.

J is TRBJ2-1 and V is TRBV6-6, with a tentative D call TRBD1 (6 bases). V was pared by 6 bases and J by 0 bases, with 15 bases between. This CDR3 is 16 amino acids long. The germline CDR1 and CDR2 sequences are MNHNY and SVGAGI (reference sequence). The CDR3 DNA reads TGTGCCAGCAGACCCGATGACAGGAGCTCCTACAATGAGCAGTTCTTC. Its translation is CASRPDDRSSYNEQFF.

This chain joins TRBV11-2 and TRBJ2-5, with a weak D call TRBD2 (5 bases). Germline CDR1 is SGHAT and CDR2 is FQNNGV. Trimming shortened V by 1 base and J by 5 bases, and 14 bases separated the two germline ends. The CDR3 consists of 15 residues. The CDR3 nucleotides read TGTGCCAGCAGCTTAGTACTAGTAAGGTCGGAGACCCAGTACTTC. Translated: CASSLVLVRSETQYF.

The V gene is TRBV9, the J gene TRBJ2-1; the D gene is possibly TRBD1 (6 bases). Germline V gene data show CDR1 as SGDLS and CDR2 as YYNGEE. CDR3 size: 14 residues. With 4 bases removed from V and 8 bases from J, the gap between germline ends came to 16 bases. The CDR3 region has the DNA TGTGCCAGCAGCACCAGGGGCAGGTGGCATGAGCAGTTCTTC. This gives the protein CASSTRGRWHEQFF.

The chain employs TRBV7-6 and TRBJ1-5; D unresolved. Trimming pared 5 bases from V and 2 bases from J, leaving 16 bases between. Looked up from germline, CDR1 is SGHVS and CDR2 is FNYEAQ. The CDR3 extends over 16 amino acids. The CDR3 spells CASSPGRGLRNQPQHF. In DNA form, the CDR3 reads TGTGCCAGCAGCCCTGGGCGAGGGTTACGCAATCAGCCCCAGCATTTT.

The gene calls are TRBV27 and TRBJ2-7, with 8 bases aligning to TRBD1. The length of the CDR3 is 15 residues. The germline V gene encodes CDR1 MNHEY and CDR2 SMNVEV (reference sequence). With V trimmed by 6 bases and J by 3 bases, 10 bases remained unmatched. CDR3 DNA sequence: TGTGCCAGCAGGATTTCGGACAGGGAGGACTACGAGCAGTACTTC. Amino acid sequence: CASRISDREDYEQYF.

This clone was found a few times. This chain joins TRBV6-4 and TRBJ2-3; D gene ambiguous. Per the germline V gene, CDR1 is MRHNA and CDR2 is SNTAGT. CDR3 length: 15 amino acids. V was cut by 0 bases and J by 1 base, with 8 bases left in between. The CDR3 loop reads CASSDSLTGTDTQYF. Written as DNA, the CDR3 is TGTGCCAGCAGTGACTCCCTAACGGGCACAGATACGCAGTATTTT.

This clone was detected a few times. The chain combines TRBV4-3 with TRBJ1-5; 9 bases fit TRBD1. This CDR3 is 15 amino acids long. Germline loops: CDR1 LGHNA, CDR2 YSLEER. Trimming at V came to 1 base and at J to 4 bases, leaving 2 bases not matched to a gene. The CDR3 region has the DNA TGCGCCAGCAGCCAAGCGGACAGGGGAAATCAGCCCCAGCATTTT. Encoded protein: CASSQADRGNQPQHF.

This clone was recorded a few times. The rearrangement uses TRBV6-6 and TRBJ1-6; D might be TRBD1 (5 bases). This CDR3 contains 16 residues. The germline CDR1 and CDR2 sequences are MNHNY and SVGAGI (reference sequence). V was trimmed by 8 bases and J by 5 bases, leaving 19 bases between them. In DNA form, the CDR3 reads TGTGCCAGCGATTTGATCCCGGAGGGGAATAATTCACCCCTCCACTTT. Translation: CASDLIPEGNNSPLHF.

This rearrangement joins TRBV5-1 to TRBJ2-7, with 7 nucleotides matching TRBD1. V dropped 4 bases and J dropped 5; count of bases not matched to a gene: 12. Germline loops: CDR1 SGHRS, CDR2 YFSETQ. This CDR3 contains 15 residues. In nucleotides, the CDR3 is TGCGCCAGCAGCCTGGCGGGCAACAGGGGCAACGAGCAGTACTTC. Translation: CASSLAGNRGNEQYF.

The rearrangement links TRBV6-5 to TRBJ1-6; D ambiguous. Germline loops: CDR1 MNHEY, CDR2 SVGAGI. The ends were cut back, 9 bases at V and 6 bases at J, with 15 bases in the middle. This CDR3 comprises 14 residues. The CDR3 spells CASKGLRSNSPLHF. CDR3 sequence (DNA): TGTGCCAGTAAAGGTCTTCGGAGTAATTCACCCCTCCACTTT.

The chain combines TRBV5-1 with TRBJ2-7; 9 nucleotides line up with TRBD1. This CDR3 spans 14 amino acids. Per germline, CDR1 SGHRS and CDR2 YFSETQ. Trimming took 0 bases from V and 4 from J; bases not matched to a gene: 2. CDR3 loop: CASSLVGTGYEQYF. CDR3 sequence (DNA): TGCGCCAGCAGCTTGGTGGGGACAGGGTACGAGCAGTACTTC.

This clone was picked up a small number of times. This chain connects TRBV9 to TRBJ2-1; D is uncertain. The germline V gene encodes CDR1 SGDLS and CDR2 YYNGEE. The CDR3 length is 15 residues. Between the trimmed V and J ends, which lost 0 bases and 2 bases, there was a span of 9 bases. CDR3 bases: TGTGCCAGCAGCGTAGTGGGTAGCCCCTACAATGAGCAGTTCTTC. Its protein product is CASSVVGSPYNEQFF.